These 27 T cell receptor beta chains share one sample of origin, sequenced in a study of T-cell memory formation after mild COVID-19. MiXCR, run by TCRdb on the 5' RACE reads, gives a single entry per CDR3 protein. Of roughly 100,000 distinct CDR3 sequences listed, 17% are singletons. Sequencing was performed on PBMCs or a T cell subset sorted from them (not recorded which). Receptors were obtained from an adult woman who had mild COVID-19 (a few samples of this study predate the infection). Cell type and time point are not known.

In nucleotides, the CDR3 is TGTGCCAGCAGCCTGGGACTAGTGGGACATAGCAGCAATGAGCAGTTCTTC. It is translated as CASSLGLVGHSSNEQFF. The J gene is TRBJ2-1, the V gene TRBV7-8, with 8 nucleotides matching TRBD2. The germline V gene encodes CDR1 SGHVS and CDR2 FQNEAQ. This CDR3 spans 17 amino acids. The J segment lost 6 bases and the V segment lost 5 bases, leaving 15 bases of the junction unmatched.

This sequence joins TRBV27 and TRBJ2-3; 7 bases are a match to TRBD2. The CDR3 is made up of 11 amino acids. The V segment lost 8 bases and the J segment 6 bases; nucleotides outside the gene matches: 2. CDR1 is MNHEY, CDR2 SMNVEV, per germline (reference sequence). The chain's CDR3 is CASGLVDTQYF. In DNA form, the CDR3 reads TGTGCCAGCGGACTAGTTGATACGCAGTATTTT.

This clonotype was detected only a few times. CDR3 protein: CASSPGLHQPQHF. CDR3 nucleotide sequence: TGTGCCAGCAGCCCAGGGTTGCATCAGCCCCAGCATTTT. The chain recombines TRBV7-9 with TRBJ1-5; D might be TRBD1 (5 bases). The germline gives CDR1 SEHNR, CDR2 FQNEAQ (reference sequence). The CDR3 spans 13 residues. V gave up 5 bases and J gave up 5 bases, with 10 bases separating them.

This clonotype occurred many times. The V and J genes are TRBV29-1 and TRBJ2-7; 7 nucleotides match TRBD1. Trimming cost V 7 bases and J 6 bases; bases outside gene matches: 3. The germline V gene encodes CDR1 SQVTM and CDR2 ANQGSEA. CDR3 length: 10 amino acids. CDR3 nucleotide sequence: TGCAGCGCAACAGGGGCCGAGCAGTACTTC. Amino acid sequence: CSATGAEQYF.

This clonotype has a count of ten or more. The rearrangement links TRBV5-1 to TRBJ2-1, with D perhaps assigned TRBD1 or TRBD2 (5 bases each). With 3 bases removed from V and 8 bases from J, the gap between germline ends came to 21 bases. This CDR3 is 16 amino acids long. Germline loops: CDR1 SGHRS, CDR2 YFSETQ. The CDR3 bases are TGCGCCAGCAGCTCTATTTGGGACCGAGGAAGCCATGAGCAGTTCTTC. Translating it yields CASSSIWDRGSHEQFF.

The V gene is TRBV6-5, the J gene TRBJ1-1; D perhaps matches TRBD1 (5 bases). The CDR3 is 14 amino acids. Germline V gene sequence: CDR1 MNHEY, CDR2 SVGAGI. V lost 10 bases to trimming and J lost 0 bases, with 15 bases between them. In DNA, the CDR3 is TGTGCCACCGGGGCACAGCCTATGAACACTGAAGCTTTCTTT. As protein: CATGAQPMNTEAFF.

This rearrangement joins TRBV7-9 to TRBJ1-6; no definite D call. The CDR3 sequence is 15 residues long. Germline CDR1 reads SEHNR; CDR2 reads FQNEAQ (reference sequence). Trimming removed 1 base at V and 0 bases at J, with 4 bases between. CDR3 in amino acids: CASSLGSSYNSPLHF. CDR3 in DNA: TGTGCCAGCAGCTTAGGGAGCTCCTATAATTCACCCCTCCACTTT.

This clonotype was observed a few times. The chain has TRBV4-2 and TRBJ2-7, with TRBD2 identical over 8 bases. Germline values: CDR1 LGHNA, CDR2 YNFKEQ. The CDR3 spans 15 residues. Unmatched junction bases numbered 6, after V lost 0 bases and J lost 5 bases. The CDR3 here is CASSQDNGLADEQYF. DNA of the CDR3: TGTGCCAGCAGCCAAGATAACGGACTAGCCGACGAGCAGTACTTC.

This clonotype was counted a few times. V and J are TRBV4-1 and TRBJ2-6; D call uncertain. CDR3 length: 16 amino acids. Germline assignment: CDR1 MGHRA and CDR2 YSYEKL. The germline V and J ends were trimmed by 4 bases and 1 base, with 11 bases remaining between them. DNA for the CDR3: TGCGCCAGCAGCCTCCCGGGTTTTTCTGGGGCCAACGTCCTGACTTTC. This translates into CASSLPGFSGANVLTF.

The V call is TRBV19, the J call TRBJ1-1; 10 nucleotides match TRBD1. V shed 5 bases, J shed 4 bases, and the junction held 7 bases outside the gene matches. The germline V gene has CDR1 LNHDA and CDR2 SQIVND (reference sequence). This CDR3 is built from 15 residues. This chain's CDR3 is CASSPGTGVSTEAFF. CDR3 nucleotides: TGTGCCAGTAGTCCGGGGACAGGGGTGAGCACTGAAGCTTTCTTT. Drawing the rest from reference TRBV19 and TRBJ1-1, the complete variable domain is DGGITQSPKYLFRKEGQNVTLSCEQNLNHDAMYWYRQDPGQGLRLIYYSQIVNDFQKGDIAEGYSVSREKKESFPLTVTSAQKNPTAFYLCASSPGTGVSTEAFFGQGTRLTVV.

This clonotype was recorded many times. V gene TRBV12-3 or TRBV12-4 combines with J gene TRBJ2-3; D ambiguous. V was pared by 3 bases and J by 5 bases, with 9 bases between. This CDR3 region has 13 residues. Here the CDR3 reads CASSFGSEDTQYF. The CDR3 DNA is TGTGCCAGCAGTTTTGGCTCTGAAGATACGCAGTATTTT.

The chain uses TRBV6-5 and TRBJ2-2, with a possible D match to TRBD2 (6 bases). V lost 0 bases and J 5 bases, leaving 13 bases between the germline ends. The germline V gene encodes CDR1 MNHEY and CDR2 SVGAGI. The CDR3 is 16 residues long. The CDR3 loop is CASSYSGGTGTGELFF. CDR3 sequence (DNA): TGTGCCAGCAGTTACTCCGGGGGTACGGGAACCGGGGAGCTGTTTTTT.

This clonotype was found a few times. This chain joins TRBV20-1 and TRBJ2-1; 7 positions agree with TRBD1. The CDR3 runs to 16 residues. Trimming at V came to 5 bases and at J to 0 bases, leaving 10 bases not matched to a gene. Germline V gene sequence: CDR1 DFQATT, CDR2 SNEGSKA (reference sequence). CDR3 sequence (DNA): TGCAGTGCTCCCGACAGGGCCGAAAGCTCCTACAATGAGCAGTTCTTC. Translated: CSAPDRAESSYNEQFF.

V usage is TRBV20-1 and J usage is TRBJ2-1, with D hard to call. Trimming took 1 base from V and 9 from J, leaving 10 bases between them. The CDR3 contains 12 residues. Germline V gives CDR1 DFQATT, CDR2 SNEGSKA (reference sequence). The CDR3 here is CSARGPYGEQFF. The CDR3 DNA sequence: TGCAGTGCTAGAGGACCCTACGGTGAGCAGTTCTTC.

This chain connects TRBV7-8 to TRBJ1-1, with 9 bases that match TRBD1. V was clipped by 2 bases and J by 1 base; unmatched bases: 5. This CDR3 is built from 16 residues. CDR1 SGHVS and CDR2 FQNEAQ come from the germline V gene. As DNA, the CDR3 is TGTGCCAGCAGCTTAATATCGACAGGGGGGAACACTGAAGCTTTCTTT. Translating gives CASSLISTGGNTEAFF.

The chain carries TRBV13 and TRBJ2-3, with D perhaps TRBD1 or TRBD2 (5 bases each). The germline V and J ends were trimmed by 3 bases and 6 bases, with 13 bases remaining between them. The CDR3 sequence is 14 residues long. Germline CDR1 and CDR2: PRHDT and FYEKMQ (reference sequence). CDR3 nucleotide sequence: TGTGCCAGCAGCTTGAGGGGTCAAGCGGATACGCAGTATTTT. Protein sequence: CASSLRGQADTQYF.

V and J are TRBV10-3 and TRBJ1-1, with D unclear. Trimming left V 0 bases short and J 1 base short, with 6 bases between. This CDR3 comprises 14 residues. Germline CDR1 ENHRY, CDR2 SYGVKD. The CDR3 region is CAISESRGNTEAFF. CDR3 DNA: TGTGCCATCAGTGAGTCGAGAGGGAACACTGAAGCTTTCTTT.

This clonotype has just a few counts. V gene TRBV29-1 combines with J gene TRBJ2-7, with a tentative D call TRBD1 (6 bases). CDR1 and CDR2 (germline): SQVTM, ANQGSEA. The CDR3 covers 13 residues. V lost 3 bases and J lost 2, with 11 bases in between. The CDR3 sequence is CSVDDAGAYEQYF. In nucleotides, the CDR3 is TGCAGCGTTGATGATGCAGGGGCCTACGAGCAGTACTTC.

This clonotype came up a few times. This chain uses TRBV7-9 with TRBJ2-5, with D perhaps TRBD1 (6 bases). This CDR3 has 17 amino acids. CDR1 SEHNR and CDR2 FQNEAQ come from the germline V gene (reference sequence). V lost 0 bases and J 2 bases, leaving 16 bases between the germline ends. The CDR3 sequence is CASSLAQGILVQETQYF. Here the CDR3 DNA reads TGTGCCAGCAGCTTAGCTCAGGGGATCTTGGTTCAAGAGACCCAGTACTTC.

This clonotype has only a few counts. This chain connects TRBV25-1 to TRBJ1-2; 8 bases align to TRBD1. V lost 1 base, J lost 2 bases, and 3 bases stayed unmatched. CDR3 length equals 15 residues. Germline V gene data show CDR1 as MGHDK and CDR2 as SYGVNS. The CDR3 is CASSEWSGGNYGYTF. CDR3 DNA sequence: TGTGCCAGCAGTGAATGGTCAGGGGGCAACTATGGCTACACCTTC.

The chain joins TRBV6-5 to TRBJ2-2, with 9 bases that match TRBD1. Germline CDR1 is MNHEY and CDR2 is SVGAGI. V lost 1 base and J lost 5; bases outside the gene matches: 8. CDR3 size: 17 residues. The CDR3 bases are TGTGCCAGCAGTTACTTCACAGGGGGCCTATGGACCGGGGAGCTGTTTTTT. Translated, it gives CASSYFTGGLWTGELFF.

This clonotype was seen more than once but under ten times. The gene calls are TRBV5-1 and TRBJ2-7, with D perhaps TRBD2 (6 bases). Germline V gene data show CDR1 as SGHRS and CDR2 as YFSETQ. The CDR3 sequence is 15 residues long. V was pared by 5 bases and J by 2 bases, with 17 bases between. CDR3 sequence reads: CASSLGAGITYEQYF. In DNA form, the CDR3 reads TGCGCCAGCAGTCTCGGCGCGGGGATAACCTACGAGCAGTACTTC.

This chain connects TRBV18 to TRBJ1-5; D is perhaps TRBD1 (5 bases). Trimming removed 6 bases from V and 7 bases from J, with 19 bases in between. Looked up from germline, CDR1 is KGHSH and CDR2 is LQKENI. The CDR3 spans 15 residues. In DNA form, the CDR3 reads TGTGCCAGCTCTCATCAGTCGGGGGAAGGCCAGCCCCAGCATTTT. Protein: CASSHQSGEGQPQHF.

This clonotype appeared many times. This chain connects TRBV4-3 to TRBJ2-1; tentatively, D is TRBD2 (6 bases). Germline V gene sequence: CDR1 LGHNA, CDR2 YSLEER. The CDR3 totals 16 residues. Trimming stripped 4 bases from V and 7 bases from J, with 20 bases between. The DNA for the CDR3 is TGCGCCAGCAGCCCGGGACTCCTCGTCGGTTTGAATGAGCAGTTCTTC. Its protein product is CASSPGLLVGLNEQFF.

The V and J genes are TRBV5-6 and TRBJ2-7; 10 nucleotides line up with TRBD1. CDR1 SGHDT and CDR2 YYEEEE come from the germline V gene. The length of the CDR3 is 14 residues. With 2 bases clipped from V and 5 bases from J, the junction kept 4 bases outside the gene matches. In DNA, the CDR3 is TGTGCCAGCAGCTTTGGGACAGGGGCCGACGAGCAGTACTTC. Translated: CASSFGTGADEQYF.

V usage is TRBV4-1 and J usage is TRBJ1-1, with a tentative D call TRBD1 (6 bases). This CDR3 contains 15 residues. Trimming took off 0 bases at V and 6 bases at J, with 14 bases between the two ends. Per germline, CDR1 MGHRA and CDR2 YSYEKL. CDR3 in DNA: TGCGCCAGCAGCCAAGATGGACAGCCGGGGTCTGAAGCTTTCTTT. Translation gives CASSQDGQPGSEAFF.

Only a few counts were recorded for this clonotype. The gene calls are TRBV6-2 or TRBV6-3 and TRBJ1-1; D uncertain. Between the trimmed V and J ends, which lost 0 bases and 0 bases, there was a span of 5 bases. The length of the CDR3 is 14 residues. The germline V gene has CDR1 MNHEY and CDR2 SVGEGT. The CDR3 loop reads CASSYSAVNTEAFF. The CDR3 DNA is TGTGCCAGCAGTTACTCGGCAGTGAACACTGAAGCTTTCTTT.